This T cell receptor (beta chain) emerged from a study of CD8+CD57+ T cells in acquired aplastic anemia. Study findings and constraints: A significant difference in CD8+ Simpson's diversity between patients and controls was not found. Patients and controls were found to share twenty-nine CD8+ CDR3 sequences.

Regarding this clonotype: Its antigen is unknown. This may arise from a read error, as a much more abundant clone is one base away.

The template used for profiling TCR beta VDJ and CDR3 was genomic DNA. TCRdb re-called the reads through MiXCR, storing one row per CDR3 protein. The sample consists of 75,000 to 90,000 distinct CDR3 sequences, around 44% of them appearing once. The germline V and J ends were trimmed by 5 bases and 0 bases, with 13 bases remaining between them. This CDR3 has 15 residues. Germline lookup yields CDR1 PRHDT and CDR2 FYEKMQ (reference sequence). The chain carries TRBV13 and TRBJ2-5, with D possibly being TRBD1 or TRBD2 (5 bases each). This clonotype was obtained from a human donor in good health, serving as a control. Sequenced material: sorted CD4+, CD8+, or CD8+CD57+ T cells (not recorded which) from PBMCs. CDR3 protein: CASSPNLGHQETQYF. Here the CDR3 DNA reads TGTGCCAGCAGCCCTAACCTGGGACACCAAGAGACCCAGTACTTC.